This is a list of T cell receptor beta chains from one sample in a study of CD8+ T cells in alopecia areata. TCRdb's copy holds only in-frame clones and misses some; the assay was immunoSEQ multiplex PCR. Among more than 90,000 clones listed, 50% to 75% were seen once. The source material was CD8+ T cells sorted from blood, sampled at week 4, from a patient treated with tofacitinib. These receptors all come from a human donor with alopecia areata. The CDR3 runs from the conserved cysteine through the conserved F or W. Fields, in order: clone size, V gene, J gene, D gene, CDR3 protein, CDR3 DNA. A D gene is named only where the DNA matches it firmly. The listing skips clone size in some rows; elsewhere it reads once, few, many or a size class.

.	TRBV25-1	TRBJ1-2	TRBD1	CASSGTGLGYTF	TGTGCCAGCAGTGGGACAGGGCTAGGCTACACCTTC
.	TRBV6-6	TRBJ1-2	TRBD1	CASSARDRGGWGYTF	TGTGCCAGCAGTGCGCGGGACAGGGGAGGTTGGGGCTACACCTTC
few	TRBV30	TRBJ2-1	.	CAWQESSYNEQFF	TGTGCCTGGCAGGAGAGCTCCTACAATGAGCAGTTCTTC
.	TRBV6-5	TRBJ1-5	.	CASSYSRAEQPQHF	TGTGCCAGCAGTTACTCGAGGGCAGAGCAGCCCCAGCATTTT
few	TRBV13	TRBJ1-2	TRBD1	CASSLSGQGRSGYTF	TGTGCCAGCAGCTTATCCGGACAGGGCCGAAGTGGCTACACCTTC
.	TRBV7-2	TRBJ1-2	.	CASSSSLSYGYTF	TGTGCCAGCAGCTCGAGTCTCTCCTATGGCTACACCTTC
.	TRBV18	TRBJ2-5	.	CASRRASEETQYF	TGTGCCAGTCGACGGGCCAGTGAAGAGACCCAGTACTTC
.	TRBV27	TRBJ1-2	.	CASSLGGTGLGGYTF	TGTGCCAGCAGTTTGGGGGGCACGGGGTTAGGTGGCTACACCTTC
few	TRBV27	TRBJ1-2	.	CASSFGVSYGYTF	TGTGCCAGCAGTTTCGGGGTCTCCTATGGCTACACCTTC
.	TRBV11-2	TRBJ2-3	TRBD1	CASNVGQGGDDTQYF	TGTGCCAGCAACGTGGGACAGGGGGGGGACGATACGCAGTATTTT
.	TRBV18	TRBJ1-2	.	CASSTSAGGRGGYTF	TGTGCCAGCTCCACCAGCGCCGGGGGGCGGGGTGGCTACACCTTC
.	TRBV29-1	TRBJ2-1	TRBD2	CTLPTASGGAGEQFF	TGCACCCTCCCCACAGCTAGCGGGGGGGCGGGTGAGCAGTTCTTC
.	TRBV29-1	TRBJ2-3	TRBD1	CSVQTGITDTQYF	TGCAGCGTACAGACAGGGATCACAGATACGCAGTATTTT
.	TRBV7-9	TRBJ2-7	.	CASSLSPSYEQYF	TGTGCCAGCAGCTTATCGCCCTCCTACGAGCAGTACTTC
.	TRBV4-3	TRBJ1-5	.	CASSPVVNQPQHF	TGCGCCAGCAGTCCAGTAGTAAATCAGCCCCAGCATTTT
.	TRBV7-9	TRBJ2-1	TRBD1	CASSFRDRGLDEQFF	TGTGCCAGCAGCTTCCGGGACAGGGGGCTTGATGAGCAGTTCTTC
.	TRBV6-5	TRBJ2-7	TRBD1	CASSYGQRTGGHEQYF	TGTGCCAGCAGTTACGGACAACGGACAGGGGGCCACGAGCAGTACTTC
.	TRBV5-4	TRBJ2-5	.	CASSLARTGGGETQYF	TGTGCCAGCAGCTTGGCTCGTACAGGAGGTGGAGAGACCCAGTACTTC
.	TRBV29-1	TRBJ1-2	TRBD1	CSVARQGAEGYTF	TGCAGCGTTGCCCGACAGGGGGCAGAAGGCTACACCTTC
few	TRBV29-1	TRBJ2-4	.	CSVVESNKNIQYF	TGCAGCGTTGTTGAAAGCAACAAAAACATTCAGTACTTC
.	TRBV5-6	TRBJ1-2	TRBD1	CASSLMPGTDGYTF	TGTGCCAGCAGCTTGATGCCAGGGACAGATGGCTACACCTTC
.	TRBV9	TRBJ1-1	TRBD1	CASSLQGRDEAFF	TGTGCCAGCAGCTTACAGGGGCGGGATGAAGCTTTCTTT
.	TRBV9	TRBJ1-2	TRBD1	CASSPTGAASGYTF	TGTGCCAGCAGCCCTACAGGGGCGGCGAGTGGCTACACCTTC
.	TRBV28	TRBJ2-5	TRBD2	CASKTSGIQETQYF	TGTGCCAGCAAGACTAGCGGTATTCAAGAGACCCAGTACTTC
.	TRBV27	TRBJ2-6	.	CASSLYGESFGANVLTF	TGTGCCAGCAGTTTATATGGGGAGTCTTTTGGGGCCAACGTCCTGACTTTC
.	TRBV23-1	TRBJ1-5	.	CASRRWDSLHQPQHF	TGCGCCAGCAGACGATGGGACTCGCTCCATCAGCCCCAGCATTTT
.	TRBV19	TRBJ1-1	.	CASSIEGNTEAFF	TGTGCCAGTAGTATTGAAGGGAACACTGAAGCTTTCTTT
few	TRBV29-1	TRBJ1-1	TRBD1	CSDWDRNTEAFF	TGCAGCGACTGGGACAGGAACACTGAAGCTTTCTTT
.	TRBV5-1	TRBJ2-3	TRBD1	CASSPLGGNTDTQYF	TGCGCCAGCAGCCCATTAGGGGGCAACACAGATACGCAGTATTTT